Listed here is a single TCR beta chain. The data were taken from a study of blood T cell repertoires in COVID-19. On the study more broadly: Spain, Italy and the United States supplied samples that represented acute and convalescent COVID-19. T cells, B-cell-depleted T cells, or PBMCs supplied cDNA or gDNA.

In the authors' methods: How many nucleated cells were present was estimated from reference gene primer amplification. Clones were read by immunoSEQ multiplex PCR, and TCRdb kept only the in-frame ones, dropping some. V, J and clone size derive from that table, while D and trimming were established from the DNA sequence. The table includes 220,000 or so clones, under 90% detected once. From germline, CDR1 is SGHTA and CDR2 FQGNSA. Trimming stripped 3 bases from V and 6 bases from J, with 9 bases between. CDR3 length: 13 residues. The chain joins TRBV7-2 to TRBJ2-1; D not resolved. The source of this sequence is a man aged 60 to 75 who had recovered from COVID-19. Sequences were obtained from peripheral blood. The CDR3 DNA reads as TGTGCCAGCAGCTTGCGCCTAGGCAATGAGCAGTTCTTC. Translation gives CASSLRLGNEQFF.